This TCR beta chain was observed in a study of cytomegalovirus exposure and HLA in healthy donors. Whole-study context: Unique TCRs from HLA-typed donors, 80 million to 90 million of them, were held in an early data release. Whole-study findings and limits: A further, later analysis showed that HLA-associated TCR beta chains (compared with equally common others) were more clonally expanded. High specificity and sensitivity for cytomegalovirus status were reported for the classifier.

Germline V gives CDR1 SGHTA, CDR2 FQGNSA. V was clipped by 4 bases and J by 1 base, with 15 bases between them. The CDR3 covers 16 residues. Comments on this clone: What it binds is not known.

The PCR used 60 Vbeta and 13 Jbeta primers. Under the authors' procedure: Later analysis identified tens of millions of unique TCR beta chains, some 10 million shared. Clones were read by immunoSEQ multiplex PCR, and TCRdb kept only the in-frame ones, dropping some. V and J calls and clone size are given by that table; D and trimming were obtained from the DNA. The profile shows roughly 190,000 clones, 75% to 85% of them singletons. The specimen sequenced was PBMCs. This clonotype was sampled from a woman aged 45-65 years in good health and CMV-seronegative. This chain uses TRBV7-2 with TRBJ2-3; weak D call: TRBD2 (6 bases). The CDR3 DNA reads as TGTGCCAGCAGCTACGGGAGACAGTTCCGCACAGATACGCAGTATTTT. As protein: CASSYGRQFRTDTQYF.